This T cell receptor beta chain was recovered during a study of blood T cell repertoires in COVID-19. The data were produced by immunoSEQ multiplex PCR, yet TCRdb's version contains in-frame clones alone and is incomplete. The profile shows about 48,000 clones, 80% to 90% of them singletons. In its sample, this clone was seen once. CDR1 and CDR2 (germline): GTSNPN, SVGIG (reference sequence). V trimming: 5 bases; J trimming: 7 bases; junction bases outside the gene matches: 1. The CDR3 covers 10 residues. The sequence was obtained from a woman at least 80 years old with acute or convalescent COVID-19. The V gene is TRBV30, the J gene TRBJ1-2; 7 bases match TRBD1. The sequenced sample was peripheral blood. The CDR3 sequence is CAWGTVGYTF. The CDR3 coding sequence is TGTGCCTGGGGGACAGTTGGCTACACCTTC.